This T cell receptor (beta chain) originates from a study of siplizumab effects on memory and regulatory T cells. The CDR3 consists of 16 residues. V was clipped by 0 bases and J by 3 bases, with 12 bases between them. Germline CDR1 is MNHEY and CDR2 is SVGAGI. Study-wide results and caveats: Treg origin accounted for an average of roughly 69% of mappable alloreactive CD4+ clones with siplizumab and about 30% in controls. Unstimulated subsets contained matches for only a minor fraction of alloreactive clones.

Around 10^5 TCR templates underwent assay in every sample. Assay used: immunoSEQ multiplex PCR; TCRdb lists only in-frame clones, some missing. Of about 100,000 clones listed, around 90% are singletons. In regard to this clone: Its target is unknown.

The chain uses TRBV6-5 and TRBJ1-3, with TRBD1 as a possible D gene (5 bases). This clonotype was obtained from a human donor in good health. What was sequenced was CD4+ T cells sorted from blood. This CDR3 reads CASSYSLGGDGNTIYF. CDR3 sequence (DNA): TGTGCCAGCAGTTACTCCCTCGGGGGTGATGGAAACACCATATATTTT.